These T cell receptor beta chains were read from a single sample in a study of OX40 agonist ivuxolimab in advanced cancers. Repertoires were generated with immunoSEQ multiplex PCR, while TCRdb's copy carries only in-frame clones and drops some. The profile shows around 58,000 clones, more than 75% of them singletons. This material consisted of CD4+ or CD8+ T cells sorted from blood, taken in a trial of the OX40 agonist ivuxolimab. Receptor source: an adult with an advanced solid tumor such as melanoma, head and neck, liver or kidney cancer. Each CDR3 is given with its conserved first and last residue. D genes are given only for firm matches. Rows may omit the clone size; those that give it use once, few, many or a size class.

size: -
J: TRBJ1-3
V: TRBV19
D: TRBD1
DNA: TGTGCCAGTAGTCCCGGGACAGGAGCATCCGGAAACACCATATATTTT
CDR3: CASSPGTGASGNTIYF

size: -
J: TRBJ1-2
V: TRBV6-5
D: -
DNA: TGTGCCAGCAGTTCAGCCGTCCAGGGCCGATATGGCTACACCTTC
CDR3: CASSSAVQGRYGYTF

size: -
J: TRBJ2-1
V: TRBV5-1
D: TRBD2
DNA: TGCGCCAGCAGGGACTCCGGGACTAGCGGGAATTCGCGGCAGTTCTTC
CDR3: CASRDSGTSGNSRQFF

size: -
J: TRBJ1-1
V: TRBV30
D: TRBD1
DNA: TGTGCCTGGAAAGGACAGGGGGCATTTTACGCTGAAGCTTTCTTT
CDR3: CAWKGQGAFYAEAFF

size: -
J: TRBJ2-1
V: TRBV6-6
D: -
DNA: TGTGCCAGCACCAAGGGCCAGTTTGACAATGAGCAGTTCTTC
CDR3: CASTKGQFDNEQFF

size: -
J: TRBJ2-5
V: TRBV7-8
D: -
DNA: TGTGCCAGCAGCTTCCGGGACCCAGAGACCCAGTACTTC
CDR3: CASSFRDPETQYF

size: once
J: TRBJ2-7
V: TRBV29-1
D: TRBD1
DNA: TGCAGCGTAGCAACCGGGACAGGTGTATACGAGCAGTACTTC
CDR3: CSVATGTGVYEQYF

size: -
J: TRBJ1-2
V: TRBV5-1
D: -
DNA: TGCGCCAGCAGCTTGGATCCCTCGACAGTTTCCTATGGCTACACCTTC
CDR3: CASSLDPSTVSYGYTF

size: -
J: TRBJ1-1
V: TRBV5-1
D: -
DNA: TGCGCCAGCAAACCAGGGACAAACGGGGTGGCTTTCTTT
CDR3: CASKPGTNGVAFF

size: -
J: TRBJ2-3
V: TRBV28
D: -
DNA: TGTGCCAGCAGTTTACCCCTAGGACATAGCACAGATACGCAGTATTTT
CDR3: CASSLPLGHSTDTQYF

size: -
J: TRBJ1-5
V: TRBV2
D: -
DNA: TGTGCCAGCAGTGAAGTCGGGAATCAGCCCCAGCATTTT
CDR3: CASSEVGNQPQHF

size: once
J: TRBJ1-5
V: TRBV7-2
D: -
DNA: TGTGCCAGCAGCTTACGGGGTGAGAATCAGCCCCAGCATTTT
CDR3: CASSLRGENQPQHF

size: -
J: TRBJ2-1
V: TRBV28
D: TRBD2
DNA: TGTGCCAGCAGTTTGCCTCGAGGGACTAGCTTCTACAATGAGCAGTTCTTC
CDR3: CASSLPRGTSFYNEQFF

size: -
J: TRBJ2-2
V: TRBV7-2
D: -
DNA: TGTGCCAGCAGCATTGACAGGACTAAAAGATCCGGGGAGCTGTTTTTT
CDR3: CASSIDRTKRSGELFF

size: -
J: TRBJ2-7
V: TRBV5-5
D: -
DNA: TGTGCCAGCAGCTTGGGTGGCTACGAGCAGTACTTC
CDR3: CASSLGGYEQYF

size: -
J: TRBJ2-2
V: TRBV27
D: -
DNA: TGTGCCAGCTGTAGGATCGGCACCGGGGAGCTGTTTTTT
CDR3: CASCRIGTGELFF

size: -
J: TRBJ2-3
V: TRBV5-1
D: -
DNA: TGCGCCAGCAGCTTGGAGAAAAAAACAGATACGCAGTATTTT
CDR3: CASSLEKKTDTQYF

size: few
J: TRBJ1-2
V: TRBV9
D: -
DNA: TGTGCCAGCAGCGTAGGGGGACAAGTCGCTGCTCTAGGGGGCTACACCTTC
CDR3: CASSVGGQVAALGGYTF